This T cell receptor (beta chain) was recovered during a study of T cells after yellow fever vaccination. Germline V lookup: CDR1 SSHAT, CDR2 FNYEAQ (reference sequence). CDR3 length: 15 residues. Trimming left V 1 base short and J 7 bases short, with 11 bases between. TCRdb reprocessed the 5' RACE reads via MiXCR and lists one record per CDR3 protein. The repertoire holds 300,000 to 350,000 distinct CDR3 sequences, with about 4% as singletons. This TCR was sampled from a man aged 18 to 30 who received the YFV17D yellow fever vaccine. Sample: PBMCs, taken 5 days after the yellow fever booster vaccination. V usage is TRBV7-7 and J usage is TRBJ1-6; D gene unclear. The CDR3 nucleotides read TGTGCCAGCAGCTTAGGTACGGCCGGGAATTCACCCCTCCACTTT. This codes for CASSLGTAGNSPLHF.